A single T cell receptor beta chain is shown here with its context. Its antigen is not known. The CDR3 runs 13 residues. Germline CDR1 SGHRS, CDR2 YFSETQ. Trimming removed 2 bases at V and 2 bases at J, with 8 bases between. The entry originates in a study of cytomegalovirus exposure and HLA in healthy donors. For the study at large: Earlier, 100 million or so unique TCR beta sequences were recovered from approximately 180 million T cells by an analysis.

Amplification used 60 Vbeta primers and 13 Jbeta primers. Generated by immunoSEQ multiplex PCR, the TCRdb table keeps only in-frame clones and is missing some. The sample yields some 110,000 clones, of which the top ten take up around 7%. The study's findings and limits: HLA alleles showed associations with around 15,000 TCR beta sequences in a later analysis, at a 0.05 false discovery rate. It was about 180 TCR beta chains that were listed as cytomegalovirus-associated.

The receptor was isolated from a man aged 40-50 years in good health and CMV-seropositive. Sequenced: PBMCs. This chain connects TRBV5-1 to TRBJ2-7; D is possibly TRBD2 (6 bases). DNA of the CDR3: TGCGCCAGCAGCTTCGGGGGTCCCTACGAGCAGTACTTC. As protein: CASSFGGPYEQYF.